This passage covers 32 T cell receptor beta chains from one sample sequenced in a study of response to subunit inactivated influenza vaccine. TCRdb analysed the RT-PCR reads with MiXCR anew, one entry per CDR3 protein. The sample consists of roughly 700,000 distinct CDR3 sequences, roughly 14% of them appearing once. The material was PBMCs from blood, obtained 14 days before vaccination. The receptors were gathered from a man aged 50-59 years who received an inactivated influenza vaccine.

In this sample, this clonotype turned up a few times. The rearrangement joins TRBV20-1 to TRBJ2-2; TRBD2 agrees at 8 bases. J was trimmed by 5 bases and V by 6 bases; bases with no gene match: 11. The CDR3 extends over 15 amino acids. Germline loops: CDR1 DFQATT, CDR2 SNEGSKA (reference sequence). This chain's CDR3 is CSAAPGLGFTGELFF. The CDR3 coding sequence is TGCAGTGCCGCACCGGGACTAGGGTTTACCGGGGAGCTGTTTTTT.

In regard to this clonotype: One end of the junction is discordant with germline, which a read error may explain. The chain uses TRBV7-7 and TRBJ2-2; 11 positions agree with TRBD2. This CDR3 has 15 residues. Looked up from germline, CDR1 is SSHAT and CDR2 is FNYEAQ (reference sequence). The CDR3 nucleotides read TGTGCTAGCAGCAAGGGGACTAGCGGAACCGGGGAGCTGTTTTTT. It translates to CASSKGTSGTGELFF.

This chain links TRBV24-1 with TRBJ2-6; 8 positions match TRBD1. The CDR3 covers 17 residues. Per germline, CDR1 KGHDR and CDR2 SFDVKD. Unmatched junction bases numbered 6, after V lost 5 bases and J lost 1 base. CDR3 in DNA: TGTGCCACCAGTGGATGGGACAGGAGGTCTGGGGCCAACGTCCTGACTTTC. It specifies CATSGWDRRSGANVLTF.

The chain is built from TRBV20-1 and TRBJ2-1; TRBD2 aligns across 14 bases. From germline, CDR1 is DFQATT and CDR2 SNEGSKA (reference sequence). Trimming removed 2 bases from V and 1 base from J; junction bases left unmatched: 13. This CDR3 contains 20 residues. Here the CDR3 reads CSARSPRGTSGRVSYNEQFF. DNA of the CDR3: TGCAGTGCTAGATCCCCGCGAGGGACTAGCGGGAGAGTGTCCTACAATGAGCAGTTCTTC.

The table lists this clonotype with a few counts. The CDR3 loop reads CASSTSHGELFF. Here the CDR3 DNA reads TGTGCCAGCAGTACTAGTCACGGGGAGCTGTTTTTT. The V gene is TRBV12-3 or TRBV12-4, the J gene TRBJ2-2; D possibly corresponds to TRBD2 (5 bases). CDR3 length: 12 amino acids. The V gene lost 5 bases and the J gene lost 7 bases, with 8 bases spanning the gap.

This clonotype was picked up a small number of times. This chain connects TRBV6-2 or TRBV6-3 to TRBJ1-1, with 7 bases matching TRBD1. This CDR3 is 12 amino acids long. From germline, CDR1 is MNHEY and CDR2 SVGEGT. Trimming cost V 4 bases and J 12 bases; bases outside gene matches: 8. The CDR3 spells CASSSGTAVTFF. The CDR3 DNA follows: TGTGCCAGCAGTTCCGGGACAGCGGTGACTTTCTTT.

The genes are TRBV5-6 and TRBJ2-1; TRBD2 matches 9 bases. Germline values: CDR1 SGHDT, CDR2 YYEEEE. CDR3 length: 18 residues. J gave up 0 bases and V 4 bases, and 11 bases lay outside the gene matches. CDR3 region: CASSGVFAGGSSYNEQFF. CDR3 nucleotides: TGTGCCAGCAGCGGGGTGTTCGCGGGAGGGAGCTCCTACAATGAGCAGTTCTTC.

This clonotype was seen more than once but under ten times. The chain joins TRBV7-2 to TRBJ2-2; D is perhaps TRBD1 (6 bases). The V gene's germline CDR1 is SGHTA and CDR2 FQGNSA. The length of the CDR3 is 16 residues. Trimming pared 1 base from V and 0 bases from J, leaving 9 bases between. The CDR3 loop is CASSLGYRANTGELFF. The CDR3 DNA reads TGTGCCAGCAGCTTAGGGTACAGGGCGAACACCGGGGAGCTGTTTTTT.

This clonotype has at least ten counts. The J gene is TRBJ2-2, the V gene TRBV7-9; 11 positions agree with TRBD2. Germline-derived CDR1 and CDR2 are SEHNR and FQNEAQ (reference sequence). This CDR3 comprises 16 residues. The junction had 5 bases not matched to a gene; V was cut back by 3 bases and J by 5 bases. The CDR3 spells CASSFGTSGDTGELFF. In DNA, the CDR3 is TGTGCCAGCAGCTTCGGGACTAGCGGAGATACCGGGGAGCTGTTTTTT. The variable domain in full, completed from reference TRBV7-9 and TRBJ2-2, reads DTGVSQNPRHKITKRGQNVTFRCDPISEHNRLYWYRQTLGQGPEFLTYFQNEAQLEKSRLLSDRFSAERPKGSFSTLEIQRTEQGDSAMYLCASSFGTSGDTGELFFGEGSRLTVL.

DNA for the CDR3: TGCAGTGCTAGAACGGGACTAGCGGGAGGGCCTAAAGGCTCCGAGCAGTACTTC. Translating it yields CSARTGLAGGPKGSEQYF. The J gene is TRBJ2-7, the V gene TRBV20-1, with 16 bases lining up with TRBD2. The germline V gene encodes CDR1 DFQATT and CDR2 SNEGSKA (reference sequence). J was trimmed by 6 bases and V by 2 bases; bases with no gene match: 13. This CDR3 has 18 amino acids.

The V call is TRBV2, the J call TRBJ2-7; D is uncertain. This CDR3 region has 13 residues. Trimming left V 3 bases short and J 1 base short, with 7 bases between. CDR1 is SNHLY and CDR2 is FYNNEI in the germline V gene. The CDR3 DNA sequence: TGTGCCAGCAGTGATGTTCGGTCCTACGAGCAGTACTTC. It is translated as CASSDVRSYEQYF.

The rearrangement joins TRBV10-3 to TRBJ2-6; D gene ambiguous. The V end was cut by 3 bases, the J end by 0 bases, with 12 bases between. Germline lookup yields CDR1 ENHRY and CDR2 SYGVKD. This CDR3 comprises 17 residues. The CDR3 protein is CAISEHGLPSGANVLTF. DNA of the CDR3: TGTGCCATCAGTGAACACGGGCTTCCCTCTGGGGCCAACGTCCTGACTTTC.

The gene calls are TRBV5-1 and TRBJ2-5; 12 nucleotides line up with TRBD1. CDR3 length: 15 amino acids. Unmatched junction bases numbered 6, after V lost 4 bases and J lost 5 bases. Germline CDR1 SGHRS, CDR2 YFSETQ. The CDR3 loop reads CASSPGTGGAETQYF. The DNA for the CDR3 is TGCGCCAGCAGCCCGGGGACAGGGGGCGCGGAGACCCAGTACTTC.

Only a few counts were recorded for this clonotype. This sequence joins TRBV5-1 and TRBJ2-4, with 10 positions matching TRBD2. After removal of 0 bases from V and 1 base from J, the junction contained 1 base not matched to a gene. This CDR3 has 16 amino acids. Per germline, CDR1 SGHRS and CDR2 YFSETQ. Here the CDR3 DNA reads TGCGCCAGCAGCTTGGAGGGACTAGCGGCCAAAAACATTCAGTACTTC. Amino acid sequence: CASSLEGLAAKNIQYF.

This clonotype was seen a few times. This chain uses TRBV10-3 with TRBJ2-1, with 11 positions matching TRBD2. V dropped 2 bases and J dropped 1; count of bases not matched to a gene: 7. The length of the CDR3 is 18 residues. From germline, CDR1 is ENHRY and CDR2 SYGVKD. The chain's CDR3 is CAISETYTSGSSYNEQFF. The CDR3 DNA reads as TGTGCCATCAGTGAGACCTATACTAGCGGGAGTTCCTACAATGAGCAGTTCTTC.

This clonotype was counted a few times. The V and J genes are TRBV29-1 and TRBJ2-1, with 9 positions matching TRBD1. The junction had 7 bases not matched to a gene; V was cut back by 3 bases and J by 7 bases. The CDR3 sequence is 14 residues long. Per the germline V gene, CDR1 is SQVTM and CDR2 is ANQGSEA. In DNA form, the CDR3 reads TGCAGCGTTGAGCACAGGGGGCTTGGAAATGAGCAGTTCTTC. Translation: CSVEHRGLGNEQFF.

The V and J genes are TRBV6-1 and TRBJ1-4; a weak D match, TRBD1 (5 bases). Between the trimmed V and J ends, which lost 8 bases and 8 bases, there was a span of 21 bases. Germline CDR1 is MNHNS and CDR2 is SASEGT. CDR3 length equals 15 residues. CDR3 nucleotide sequence: TGTGCCAGCTCGACACGGGAGAGGGGTCGGGAAAAACTGTTTTTT. Its translation is CASSTRERGREKLFF.

This clonotype appeared a few times. The J gene is TRBJ2-7, the V gene TRBV7-9, with D perhaps being TRBD1 or TRBD2 (5 bases each). Trimming shortened V by 1 base and J by 6 bases, and 10 bases separated the two germline ends. There are 13 residues in the CDR3. Germline CDR1 reads SEHNR; CDR2 reads FQNEAQ (reference sequence). The CDR3 DNA reads TGTGCCAGCAGCTTAGACGGGACCTCCGAGCAGTACTTC. Protein sequence: CASSLDGTSEQYF.

This clonotype occurred many times. This chain connects TRBV12-3 or TRBV12-4 to TRBJ2-3, with D possibly matching TRBD2 (5 bases). V was trimmed by 3 bases and J by 4 bases, leaving 8 bases between them. The CDR3 has 13 residues. CDR3 amino acids: CASSFSGSDTQYF. The CDR3 region has the DNA TGTGCCAGCAGTTTTTCGGGGTCAGATACGCAGTATTTT.

The rearrangement links TRBV5-1 to TRBJ2-4; TRBD1 aligns across 8 bases. V lost 3 bases to trimming and J lost 1 base; unmatched junction nucleotides: 9. The CDR3 sequence is 17 residues long. Germline CDR1 is SGHRS and CDR2 is YFSETQ. CDR3 sequence (DNA): TGCGCCAGCAGCTCCTTAACAGGGGGATCCGCCAAAAACATTCAGTACTTC. This gives the protein CASSSLTGGSAKNIQYF.

This clonotype occurred a few times. The CDR3 region is CASSLAPGAEQYF. In DNA, the CDR3 is TGTGCCAGCAGCTTGGCCCCCGGGGCCGAGCAGTACTTC. The chain couples TRBV7-2 to TRBJ2-7; D assignment may be TRBD1 or TRBD2 (5 bases each). The germline gives CDR1 SGHTA, CDR2 FQGNSA. The CDR3 length is 13 residues. The germline V and J ends were trimmed by 3 bases and 6 bases, with 12 bases remaining between them.

This clonotype was detected only a few times. The V and J genes are TRBV9 and TRBJ2-7; tentative D call: TRBD2 (6 bases). There are 15 residues in the CDR3. The germline V gene has CDR1 SGDLS and CDR2 YYNGEE. With 0 bases removed from V and 3 bases from J, the gap between germline ends came to 13 bases. CDR3 loop: CASSVGQGGGYEQYF. The CDR3 region has the DNA TGTGCCAGCAGCGTAGGGCAGGGAGGTGGCTACGAGCAGTACTTC.

This clonotype was picked up a small number of times. The gene calls are TRBV15 and TRBJ1-4; unclear D gene. The V end was cut by 0 bases, the J end by 2 bases, with 16 bases between. From germline, CDR1 is LNHNV and CDR2 YYDKDF (reference sequence). The CDR3 spans 18 residues. Written as DNA, the CDR3 is TGTGCCACCAGCAGAGATAGTGGGAGCTCGGGGACTAATGAAAAACTGTTTTTT. Protein: CATSRDSGSSGTNEKLFF.

This clonotype came up a few times. V is TRBV18 and J is TRBJ2-1; TRBD2 matches 11 bases. The CDR3 spans 17 residues. Germline-derived CDR1 and CDR2 are KGHSH and LQKENI. After removal of 1 base from V and 5 bases from J, the junction contained 7 bases not matched to a gene. In DNA, the CDR3 is TGTGCCAGCTCACCACGCCCTAGCGGGGGGTCGGACAATGAGCAGTTCTTC. Amino acids: CASSPRPSGGSDNEQFF.

The sample holds many counts of this clonotype. The chain links TRBV5-1 to TRBJ2-7; perhaps TRBD2 as D (5 bases). V lost 2 bases to trimming and J lost 0 bases, with 9 bases between them. The germline V gene encodes CDR1 SGHRS and CDR2 YFSETQ. CDR3 length: 14 amino acids. This chain's CDR3 is CASSLGGYSYEQYF. CDR3 nucleotide sequence: TGCGCCAGCAGCTTAGGCGGGTACTCCTACGAGCAGTACTTC. The full variable domain, in which reference TRBV5-1 and TRBJ2-7 provide the parts outside the CDR3, is KAGVTQTPRYLIKTRGQQVTLSCSPISGHRSVSWYQQTPGQGLQFLFEYFSETQRNKGNFPGRFSGRQFSNSRSEMNVSTLELGDSALYLCASSLGGYSYEQYFGPGTRLTVT.

This clonotype was seen more than once but under ten times. The gene calls are TRBV6-1 and TRBJ2-7; D possibly corresponds to TRBD2 (6 bases). With 6 bases removed from V and 1 base from J, the gap between germline ends came to 16 bases. Germline V gives CDR1 MNHNS, CDR2 SASEGT. The CDR3 consists of 15 residues. In DNA, the CDR3 is TGTGCCAGCAGGTTTCGGGACCGGGGGTCCTACGAGCAGTACTTC. It specifies CASRFRDRGSYEQYF.

This clonotype was observed a single time. This chain uses TRBV12-3 or TRBV12-4 with TRBJ2-1; perhaps TRBD1 as D (5 bases). V was clipped by 6 bases and J by 2 bases, with 11 bases between them. There are 14 residues in the CDR3. The CDR3 loop is CASSQGIAYNEQFF. The CDR3 region has the DNA TGTGCCAGCAGCCAGGGAATAGCCTACAATGAGCAGTTCTTC.

V gene TRBV7-9 combines with J gene TRBJ1-6; TRBD1 aligns across 9 bases. This CDR3 has 16 amino acids. V lost 5 bases and J lost 7; bases outside the gene matches: 9. Per germline, CDR1 SEHNR and CDR2 FQNEAQ (reference sequence). CDR3: CASSPIPGQGNSPLHF. CDR3 sequence (DNA): TGTGCCAGCAGCCCCATCCCGGGACAGGGAAATTCACCCCTCCACTTT.

This clonotype was seen a single time. In nucleotides, the CDR3 is TGTGCCAGCAGTGGGACAGGGTTGTTATACGAGCAGTACTTC. Protein product: CASSGTGLLYEQYF. The chain has TRBV27 and TRBJ2-7; 9 bases align to TRBD1. The ends lost 5 bases at V and 4 bases at J; junction bases unmatched: 6. Germline lookup yields CDR1 MNHEY and CDR2 SMNVEV (reference sequence). This CDR3 has 14 residues.

The J gene is TRBJ2-1, the V gene TRBV6-5; either TRBD1 or TRBD2 may fit D (6 bases each). With 5 bases removed from V and 10 bases from J, the gap between germline ends came to 18 bases. The CDR3 consists of 14 residues. CDR1 is MNHEY, CDR2 SVGAGI, per germline. The CDR3 region has the DNA TGTGCCAGCAGTCACCTCACCACAGGGAGGGAGCAGTTCTTC. Translation: CASSHLTTGREQFF.

This chain uses TRBV12-5 with TRBJ2-3, with a tentative D call TRBD2 (6 bases). The CDR3 is 14 residues long. Germline values: CDR1 LGHNT, CDR2 FRNRAP. Trimming shortened V by 9 bases and J by 1 base, and 14 bases separated the two germline ends. The CDR3 DNA is TGTGCTAGCGGACGACTAGGGCGCACAGATACGCAGTATTTT. This encodes CASGRLGRTDTQYF.

This clonotype was picked up a small number of times. The chain is built from TRBV10-3 and TRBJ2-1; 7 positions match TRBD2. V trimming: 3 bases; J trimming: 6 bases; junction bases outside the gene matches: 11. This CDR3 is 16 amino acids long. Germline lookup yields CDR1 ENHRY and CDR2 SYGVKD. As DNA, the CDR3 is TGTGCCATCAGTGATTGGCGGGAGCCCCCCCGCAATGAGCAGTTCTTC. It encodes CAISDWREPPRNEQFF.